This T cell receptor beta chain was observed in a study of patients and donors after allogeneic stem cell transplantation. The germline V and J ends were trimmed by 6 bases and 8 bases, with 10 bases remaining between them. CDR3 length equals 12 residues. In TCRdb, the RT-PCR reads were re-called with MiXCR into one record per CDR3 protein. This table has 110,000 or so distinct CDR3 sequences, 35% appearing once. This receptor was identified in a human donor who was either an allogeneic HSCT recipient or a stem cell or donor lymphocyte infusion donor (not recorded which). It is not recorded whose cells these are; they may come from a transplant donor. The chain recombines TRBV12-3 or TRBV12-4 with TRBJ2-2; no reliable D call. Source material: blood, either unsorted or a sorted T cell fraction (not recorded which). The CDR3 coding sequence is TGTGCCAGCAGGCCTGGACCGGGGGAGCTGTTTTTT. It yields the protein CASRPGPGELFF.